This T cell receptor (beta chain) is from a study of tumor-infiltrating lymphocytes in localized non-small cell lung cancer. Study-wide context: Patients included smokers and never-smokers with various histologies, some sampled after neoadjuvant chemotherapy.

Repertoires were generated with immunoSEQ multiplex PCR, while TCRdb's copy carries only in-frame clones and drops some. The profile covers over 1,500 clones, with roughly 34% appearing a single time and just over 14% taken by the ten largest. The germline CDR1 and CDR2 sequences are GTSNPN and SVGIG (reference sequence). Deletions cut 8 bases from V and 2 bases from J, with 12 bases between. The CDR3 length is 13 residues. Study-level results: Different pieces of the same tissue were used for each assay. Not all patients were TCR sequenced, owing to tissue quantity. Higher tumor T cell infiltration than in uninvolved lung was supported by TCRbeta sequencing.

Comment on this clone: Its specificity is not known.

Sequencing was done on a sample of uninvolved lung tissue not adjacent to the tumor. The clonotype originates from a human donor with non-small cell lung cancer. V usage is TRBV30 and J usage is TRBJ2-2; D may be TRBD2 (5 bases). The CDR3 reads CAVARGNTGELFF. The CDR3 bases are TGTGCCGTGGCCCGGGGAAACACCGGGGAGCTGTTTTTT.